These T cell receptor beta chains were read from a single sample in a study of T cells in Graves' hyperthyroidism and ophthalmopathy. A single record per CDR3 protein comes from TCRdb applying MiXCR to the multiplex PCR reads. The sample lists 530,000 or so distinct CDR3 sequences; approximately 25% were seen once. The sample consisted of blood. These receptors all stem from a woman in her twenties or thirties with Graves' ophthalmopathy. The CDR3 runs from the conserved cysteine through the conserved F or W. The D gene is left open where the match is weak. Not every row has a clone size; where given, it reads once, few, many or a size class.

clone size	V gene	J gene	D gene	CDR3 DNA	CDR3 protein
-	TRBV2	TRBJ1-5	TRBD1	TGTGCCAGCTCGGTTTTGGGACAGGGGGCGGAACAGCCCCAGCATTTT	CASSVLGQGAEQPQHF
many	TRBV18	TRBJ1-2	-	TGTGCCAGCTCACCCTGGACAGAACAGTATGGCTACACCTTC	CASSPWTEQYGYTF
many	TRBV29-1	TRBJ2-7	-	TGCAGCGTTGCCGGCAGCCACTACGAGCAGTACTTC	CSVAGSHYEQYF
few	TRBV4-1	TRBJ1-2	-	TGCGCCAGCAGCTCCCGAAAACAGGGAAATGGGACTAACTATGGCTACACCTTC	CASSSRKQGNGTNYGYTF
many	TRBV7-9	TRBJ2-7	-	TGTGCCAGCAGCGGGGCCGGGACTCCCCACGAGCAGTACTTC	CASSGAGTPHEQYF
many	TRBV12-3/TRBV12-4	TRBJ2-2	TRBD2	TGTGCCAGCAGTCTATGGACTAGCGGGGGGCCGTTTCCCGGGGAGCTGTTTTTT	CASSLWTSGGPFPGELFF
-	TRBV12-3/TRBV12-4	TRBJ2-5	TRBD2	TGTGCCAGCACCGAGGCGGGAGAGTATGAGACCCAGTACTTC	CASTEAGEYETQYF
many	TRBV5-6	TRBJ2-2	-	TGTGCCAGCAGCTTGGAGGTCCTGGGCACCGGGGAGCTGTTTTTT	CASSLEVLGTGELFF
-	TRBV15	TRBJ2-7	TRBD2	TGTGCCACCAGCCGACTAGCGGGAGGGCGCGAGCAGTACTTC	CATSRLAGGREQYF
few	TRBV10-3	TRBJ2-2	TRBD1	TGTGCCATCAGTTTGGACAGGTTGAACACCGGGGAGCTGTTTTTT	CAISLDRLNTGELFF
many	TRBV11-2	TRBJ2-7	-	TGTGCCAGCAGCTTAGCCCCAGGGAGGATCGAGCAGTACTTC	CASSLAPGRIEQYF
-	TRBV20-1	TRBJ1-1	-	TGCAGTGCTTACCCGGGTAACAGGAACACTGAAGCTTTCTTT	CSAYPGNRNTEAFF
few	TRBV10-3	TRBJ2-7	-	TGTGCCATCAGTGCCCCCCCTGCGACTCCCGCCAAGCGGTACTTC	CAISAPPATPAKRYF
many	TRBV4-1	TRBJ1-5	-	TGCGCCAGCAGCCAAGATGAGGCAGGATACCAGCCCCAGCATTTT	CASSQDEAGYQPQHF
-	TRBV29-1	TRBJ2-7	-	TGCAGCGTTGAAGTTAAGAACAACGACGAGCAGTACTTC	CSVEVKNNDEQYF
many	TRBV6-2/TRBV6-3	TRBJ1-5	-	TGTGCCAGCAGAACATGGAGGGACAATCAGCCCCAGCATTTT	CASRTWRDNQPQHF
many	TRBV7-9	TRBJ2-7	-	TGTGCCAGCAGTTTAGGGGCGCGCTACGAGCAGTACTTC	CASSLGARYEQYF
few	TRBV24-1	TRBJ2-5	-	TGTGCCACCAGTGACCTAGGGACTGAGCAACGTGATATAGAGACCCAGTACTTC	CATSDLGTEQRDIETQYF
many	TRBV20-1	TRBJ2-7	-	TGCAGTGCTAGTTCGGGGGAATCAATTTCCTACGAGCAGTACTTC	CSASSGESISYEQYF
-	TRBV16	TRBJ1-1	-	TGTGCCAGCAGCCAAACGGACAGTATTGGAACTGAAGCTTTCTTT	CASSQTDSIGTEAFF
few	TRBV6-1	TRBJ1-5	TRBD1	TGTGCCAGCAGAACAGGGGGCTTTCGGCCCCAGCATTTT	CASRTGGFRPQHF
many	TRBV20-1	TRBJ1-5	TRBD1	TGCAGTGCTCGGGACAGGACTAGCAATCAGCCCCAGCATTTT	CSARDRTSNQPQHF
few	TRBV12-3/TRBV12-4	TRBJ2-5	TRBD2	TGTGCCAGCAGCACTAGCGGGCCAGAGACCCAGTACTTC	CASSTSGPETQYF
many	TRBV5-1	TRBJ1-2	TRBD1	TGCGCCAGTGGACAGGGTGGTGGCTACACCTTC	CASGQGGGYTF
-	TRBV2	TRBJ2-7	-	TGTGCCAGCAGGGGGACGAGGGAGCAGTACTTC	CASRGTREQYF
many	TRBV7-2	TRBJ1-5	-	TGTGCCAGCAGCTTTCAGGAGGATGGCAATCAGCCCCAGCATTTT	CASSFQEDGNQPQHF
many	TRBV6-1	TRBJ1-1	TRBD1	TGTGCCAGCAGCGGGACAGGGGGGACTGAAGCTTTCTTT	CASSGTGGTEAFF
many	TRBV6-5	TRBJ1-2	-	TGTGCCAGCAGTTACGCGGCAGGAGAGTATGGCTACACCTTC	CASSYAAGEYGYTF
-	TRBV6-1	TRBJ1-1	-	TGTGCCAGCAGTCCGGACTTCCAGAACACTGAAGCTTTCTTT	CASSPDFQNTEAFF
few	TRBV10-3	TRBJ2-1	TRBD1	TGTGCCATCAGTGATCCGCAGGGGGCCTACAATGAGCAGTTCTTC	CAISDPQGAYNEQFF
few	TRBV4-1	TRBJ2-7	-	TGCGCCAGCAGCCAAGACGGGCCGTCATCTTACGAGCAGTACTTC	CASSQDGPSSYEQYF
many	TRBV4-2	TRBJ1-5	TRBD1	TGTGCCAGCAGCCCTACAGGGGGGATTCAGCCCCAGCATTTT	CASSPTGGIQPQHF
-	TRBV20-1	TRBJ1-1	-	TGCAGTGGTAGGGGGGCAACGAACACTGAAGCTTTCTTT	CSGRGATNTEAFF
many	TRBV11-2	TRBJ2-4	-	TGTGCCAGCAAGGCAAGGGGAGGGGGCATTCAGTACTTC	CASKARGGGIQYF
many	TRBV7-9	TRBJ1-2	-	TGTGCCAGCAGCCATCTCAGGGGTACTCCGGCTAACTATGGCTACACCTTC	CASSHLRGTPANYGYTF
few	TRBV6-1	TRBJ2-2	-	TGTGCCAGTCAACAGGCGCCGAACACCGGGGAGCTGTTTTTT	CASQQAPNTGELFF
many	TRBV28	TRBJ1-1	-	TGTGCCAGCAGTCGACCGTACGTGGGCACTGAAGCTTTCTTT	CASSRPYVGTEAFF
-	TRBV4-3	TRBJ1-2	TRBD1	TGCGCCAGCAGCCGGTCCGGGACAGATAACTATGGCTACACCTTC	CASSRSGTDNYGYTF
many	TRBV7-9	TRBJ1-1	TRBD1	TGTGCCAGCAGCGTACAGGGGCTTACTGAAGCTTTCTTT	CASSVQGLTEAFF
-	TRBV2	TRBJ1-2	TRBD1	TGTGCCAGCAGAACAGGGGGCTATGGCTACACCTTC	CASRTGGYGYTF
-	TRBV7-8	TRBJ2-7	-	TGTGCCAGCATCTTGCATTACGATCAGTACTTC	CASILHYDQYF
many	TRBV18	TRBJ1-2	TRBD1	TGTGCCAGCTCACCCGATGGACAGGGAGGGGGCTATGGCTACACCTTC	CASSPDGQGGGYGYTF
many	TRBV6-5	TRBJ1-1	-	TGTGCCAGCAGTTACTCTCTGGGGGCAGGCCCTGAAGCTTTCTTT	CASSYSLGAGPEAFF
many	TRBV11-2	TRBJ2-5	-	TGTGCCAGCAGCTCGGGGCCGCCGGAGACCCAGTACTTC	CASSSGPPETQYF
-	TRBV29-1	TRBJ1-1	-	TGCAGCGTTGATCTGGGGGGAACTGAAGCTTTCTTT	CSVDLGGTEAFF
-	TRBV19	TRBJ1-2	TRBD1	TGTGCCAGTAGTGCCGGGACAGGGACAAACTATGGCTACACCTTC	CASSAGTGTNYGYTF
many	TRBV7-2	TRBJ1-2	-	TGTGCCAGCAGCCTCGGACAGACTGGTGGCTACACCTTC	CASSLGQTGGYTF
many	TRBV7-2	TRBJ1-1	-	TGTGCCAGCAGCTTATCGGTGGGACTGGGGAACACTGAAGCTTTCTTT	CASSLSVGLGNTEAFF
many	TRBV7-9	TRBJ2-7	TRBD2	TGTGCCAGCAGCTTAAACGGGAGGACCTACGAGCAGTACTTC	CASSLNGRTYEQYF
-	TRBV27	TRBJ1-2	TRBD1	TGTGCCAGCAGTCCGACAGGGGGGGTCGGTGGCTACACCTTC	CASSPTGGVGGYTF
few	TRBV11-2	TRBJ1-1	TRBD1	TGTGCCAGCAGCTTAGCTAGTCAGGGGGGGACTGAAGCTTTCTTT	CASSLASQGGTEAFF
-	TRBV11-3	TRBJ1-1	-	TGTGCCAGCAGCTCCCAGCACACTGAAGCTTTCTTT	CASSSQHTEAFF
many	TRBV7-8	TRBJ2-5	TRBD2	TGTGCCAGCAGCTTATGGATGGCGGGGGGGGGCAGAGAGACCCAGTACTTC	CASSLWMAGGGRETQYF
-	TRBV20-1	TRBJ2-5	-	TGCAGTGCTAGTAAGGAGACCCAGTACTTC	CSASKETQYF
many	TRBV19	TRBJ2-7	-	TGTGCCAGTAGTACCGACGGACAGACCTACGAGCAGTACTTC	CASSTDGQTYEQYF
-	TRBV2	TRBJ1-2	TRBD1	TGTGCCAGCAGTAGGCCAGGGGGCGTCTATGGCTACACCTTC	CASSRPGGVYGYTF
-	TRBV28	TRBJ2-2	TRBD1	TGTGCCAGCAGTTTATACGACAGGGGGCGGCAGACCGGGGAGCTGTTTTTT	CASSLYDRGRQTGELFF